Shown below are 32 T cell receptor beta chains from a single sample sequenced in a study of T cell repertoires in cytomegalovirus infection. TCRdb itself ran the reads through MiXCR, one entry per CDR3 protein. The sample shows approximately 390,000 distinct CDR3 sequences, about 34% of them seen only once. Their target antigens are unknown. The source material was cultured PBMCs, sampled from culture after CMV antigen stimulation. The receptor source for this set is a human donor in good health (CMV status not recorded). Some clones in this sample may be carry-over from other donors' samples.

This chain uses TRBV6-1 with TRBJ1-3; D is undetermined. Germline V gene lookup returns CDR1 MNHNS and CDR2 SASEGT. Between the trimmed V and J ends, which lost 5 bases and 6 bases, there was a span of 17 bases. The CDR3 has 15 amino acids. CDR3 nucleotide sequence: TGTGCCAGCAGTTACAGTGCGGGTTTGATAAACACCATATATTTT. Translation: CASSYSAGLINTIYF.

The genes are TRBV10-3 and TRBJ2-3; 7 nucleotides line up with TRBD2. CDR3 length: 16 amino acids. J gave up 2 bases and V 6 bases, and 11 bases lay outside the gene matches. Germline assignment: CDR1 ENHRY and CDR2 SYGVKD. CDR3 in amino acids: CAISGGLAGSTDTQYF. CDR3 bases: TGTGCCATCAGCGGGGGGTTAGCGGGCTCCACAGATACGCAGTATTTT.

V gene TRBV27 combines with J gene TRBJ1-1, with D possibly TRBD1 on 5 matching bases. Trimming took off 9 bases at V and 3 bases at J, with 14 bases between the two ends. This CDR3 has 13 amino acids. In germline, CDR1 is MNHEY, CDR2 SMNVEV (reference sequence). The CDR3 DNA reads TGTGCCAGTTCGTGGGGGGATGACACTGAAGCTTTCTTT. This sequence encodes CASSWGDDTEAFF.

The chain joins TRBV5-4 to TRBJ1-5; D not certain. The length of the CDR3 is 17 residues. Germline V gene sequence: CDR1 SGHNT, CDR2 YYREEE (reference sequence). Trimming shortened V by 2 bases and J by 0 bases, and 15 bases separated the two germline ends. For the CDR3, the DNA is TGTGCCAGCAGCTTTATTGAGGCAGGCTATAGCAATCAGCCCCAGCATTTT. Residues: CASSFIEAGYSNQPQHF.

This clonotype was counted many times. This chain connects TRBV7-8 to TRBJ2-1, with 9 bases that match TRBD1. The junction had 4 bases not matched to a gene; V was cut back by 2 bases and J by 5 bases. The CDR3 length is 15 residues. The V gene's germline CDR1 is SGHVS and CDR2 FQNEAQ. CDR3 DNA: TGTGCCAGCAGCTTACCCGGGACAGGGAACAATGAGCAGTTCTTC. As protein: CASSLPGTGNNEQFF.

The chain uses TRBV7-2 and TRBJ2-7; no firm D call. The germline gives CDR1 SGHTA, CDR2 FQGNSA. The CDR3 has 14 residues. The V end was cut by 0 bases, the J end by 0 bases, with 6 bases between. This CDR3 reads CASSLAVSSYEQYV. As DNA, the CDR3 is TGTGCCAGCAGCTTAGCGGTCAGCTCCTACGAGCAGTACGTC.

This clonotype was observed a few times. The rearrangement uses TRBV7-9 and TRBJ2-5; 9 bases map to TRBD2. The CDR3 sequence is 16 residues long. Trimming removed 2 bases from V and 1 base from J; junction bases left unmatched: 5. Germline V gene data show CDR1 as SEHNR and CDR2 as FQNEAQ (reference sequence). CDR3 sequence (DNA): TGTGCCAGCAGCTTATCCCTAGCGGGAACCCAAGAGACCCAGTACTTC. This translates into CASSLSLAGTQETQYF.

The rearrangement links TRBV5-6 to TRBJ2-5, with TRBD2 matching 7 bases. Looked up from germline, CDR1 is SGHDT and CDR2 is YYEEEE. Trimming removed 1 base from V and 1 base from J; junction bases left unmatched: 7. This CDR3 is built from 16 residues. The CDR3 DNA reads TGTGCCAGCAGCTTGATTGCGGGAGTGGGCCAAGAGACCCAGTACTTC. This gives the protein CASSLIAGVGQETQYF.

The chain recombines TRBV6-2 or TRBV6-3 with TRBJ1-5; TRBD1 matches 7 bases. Trimming cost V 5 bases and J 4 bases; bases outside gene matches: 5. The length of the CDR3 is 14 residues. CDR1 and CDR2 (germline): MNHEY, SVGEGT. CDR3 DNA: TGTGCCAGCAGTAAGGGGGCTGGTAATCAGCCCCAGCATTTT. Encoded protein: CASSKGAGNQPQHF.

In nucleotides, the CDR3 is TGTGCCAGCAGATCCGATGGGGGGCGAGAGCAGTACTTC. The encoded protein is CASRSDGGREQYF. The chain carries TRBV7-6 and TRBJ2-7, with D perhaps matching TRBD1 or TRBD2 (6 bases each). V was clipped by 6 bases and J by 7 bases, with 16 bases between them. The CDR3 length is 13 residues. Germline loops: CDR1 SGHVS, CDR2 FNYEAQ.

The rearrangement links TRBV10-3 to TRBJ2-1; 11 positions match TRBD2. Germline CDR1 is ENHRY and CDR2 is SYGVKD. V shed 4 bases and J 7 bases; nucleotides not matched to a gene: 6. This CDR3 spans 15 amino acids. CDR3 residues: CAISATSGRGNEQFF. The DNA of the CDR3 is TGTGCCATCAGTGCAACTAGCGGGAGAGGGAATGAGCAGTTCTTC.

The chain uses TRBV29-1 and TRBJ1-1; no clear D. The V end was cut by 2 bases, the J end by 2 bases, with 9 bases between. CDR3 length equals 13 residues. Looked up from germline, CDR1 is SQVTM and CDR2 is ANQGSEA. The CDR3 loop reads CSVERRLNTEAFF. As DNA, the CDR3 is TGCAGCGTTGAACGACGACTTAACACTGAAGCTTTCTTT.

V gene TRBV12-3 or TRBV12-4 combines with J gene TRBJ1-6, with D possibly TRBD1 on 5 matching bases. The V end lost 6 bases, the J end lost 6 bases, and 15 bases lay between the germline ends. The CDR3 spans 15 residues. In DNA form, the CDR3 reads TGTGCCAGCAGCGTTTTAGGGGAGGGTAATTCACCCCTCCACTTT. It codes for CASSVLGEGNSPLHF.

This clonotype was counted a few times. J is TRBJ2-4 and V is TRBV6-2 or TRBV6-3, with D perhaps TRBD1 (5 bases). Trimming pared 3 bases from V and 0 bases from J, leaving 15 bases between. The length of the CDR3 is 17 residues. Germline CDR1 reads MNHEY; CDR2 reads SVGEGT. The CDR3 loop reads CASSYGASRIAKNIQYF. DNA of the CDR3: TGTGCCAGCAGTTATGGGGCATCTCGTATAGCCAAAAACATTCAGTACTTC.

The CDR3 DNA sequence: TGCAGCGTGGGGCGGGAGTCTAACGGGGAGCTGTTTTTT. Translated: CSVGRESNGELFF. This chain links TRBV29-1 with TRBJ2-2; 7 positions agree with TRBD2. The trim removed 6 bases at V and 7 bases at J, leaving 8 bases unmatched. The germline gives CDR1 SQVTM, CDR2 ANQGSEA. The CDR3 loop spans 13 amino acids.

This clonotype appeared a single time. The rearrangement joins TRBV6-2 or TRBV6-3 to TRBJ2-2; 7 positions match TRBD1. The CDR3 is made up of 16 amino acids. Germline V gene lookup returns CDR1 MNHEY and CDR2 SVGEGT. The junction had 6 bases not matched to a gene; V was cut back by 2 bases and J by 3 bases. The CDR3 loop is CASSYPWTGYTGELFF. The DNA of the CDR3 is TGTGCCAGCAGTTACCCTTGGACAGGATACACCGGGGAGCTGTTTTTT.

V and J are TRBV28 and TRBJ1-2; D is unresolved. V gave up 7 bases and J gave up 4 bases, with 13 bases separating them. Germline values: CDR1 MDHEN, CDR2 SYDVKM. The CDR3 length is 13 residues. CDR3 sequence: CASTSGRVYGYTF. The CDR3 DNA sequence: TGTGCCAGCACCTCGGGTAGAGTCTATGGCTACACCTTC.

The V and J genes are TRBV7-2 and TRBJ2-7; TRBD1 might be the D (6 bases). CDR1 is SGHTA and CDR2 is FQGNSA in the germline V gene. V shed 1 base and J shed 3 bases, with 10 bases lying between them. The CDR3 is 14 amino acids. The CDR3 sequence is CASSLDQGSYEQYF. CDR3 DNA: TGTGCCAGCAGCTTAGATCAGGGGAGCTACGAGCAGTACTTC.

This clonotype appeared a few times. This chain links TRBV19 with TRBJ1-5; unclear D gene. This CDR3 spans 14 amino acids. Trimming cost V 3 bases and J 0 bases, with 6 bases left between them. Germline CDR1 LNHDA, CDR2 SQIVND (reference sequence). CDR3: CASSIPYSNQPQHF. The CDR3 DNA follows: TGTGCCAGTAGTATCCCGTATAGCAATCAGCCCCAGCATTTT.

The chain is built from TRBV27 and TRBJ1-1, with D maybe TRBD1 (5 bases). V was shortened by 4 bases and J by 0 bases, with 9 bases between the two germline ends. The germline V gene encodes CDR1 MNHEY and CDR2 SMNVEV (reference sequence). This CDR3 contains 14 residues. CDR3 sequence: CASSSARVNTEAFF. The CDR3 DNA reads as TGTGCCAGCAGTTCAGCCAGGGTGAACACTGAAGCTTTCTTT.

In this sample, this clonotype turned up many times. This chain links TRBV9 with TRBJ2-2, with D tentatively TRBD2 (5 bases). The CDR3 contains 14 residues. Germline loops: CDR1 SGDLS, CDR2 YYNGEE. V lost 1 base, J lost 8 bases, and 12 bases lay in between. The CDR3 sequence: CASSVKSGGGELFF. The CDR3 DNA reads as TGTGCCAGCAGCGTAAAGAGCGGTGGAGGGGAGCTGTTTTTT.

This clonotype was found a few times. The chain has TRBV7-9 and TRBJ2-7, with TRBD1 as a possible D gene (8 bases). Trimming cost V 6 bases and J 3 bases, with 21 bases left between them. This CDR3 is built from 16 residues. The germline V gene encodes CDR1 SEHNR and CDR2 FQNEAQ (reference sequence). CDR3 sequence reads: CASSFGQGGLVYEQYF. The CDR3 nucleotides read TGTGCCAGCAGTTTTGGACAGGGAGGACTAGTCTACGAGCAGTACTTC.

The chain couples TRBV24-1 to TRBJ2-4, with 10 positions matching TRBD2. Looked up from germline, CDR1 is KGHDR and CDR2 is SFDVKD. The CDR3 contains 15 residues. Trimming removed 3 bases from V and 7 bases from J; junction bases left unmatched: 5. DNA for the CDR3: TGTGCCACCAGTGATCCTAGCGGGAGTATGAACATTCAGTACTTC. It is translated as CATSDPSGSMNIQYF.

The chain carries TRBV7-4 and TRBJ2-5; 13 nucleotides align to TRBD2. V lost 5 bases, J lost 5 bases, and 11 bases stayed unmatched. The germline V gene has CDR1 SGHVT and CDR2 SQSDAQ. The CDR3 sequence is 17 residues long. The CDR3 reads CASSGRLAGGSGETQYF. The CDR3 bases are TGTGCCAGCAGCGGTAGACTAGCGGGAGGATCGGGGGAGACCCAGTACTTC.

The chain is built from TRBV5-1 and TRBJ2-3; 9 bases map to TRBD1. Germline V gene data show CDR1 as SGHRS and CDR2 as YFSETQ. V was pared by 4 bases and J by 0 bases, with 3 bases of the junction left unmatched. The CDR3 is made up of 15 amino acids. DNA of the CDR3: TGCGCCAGCAGCCGGACAGGGGAAAGCACAGATACGCAGTATTTT. Translation gives CASSRTGESTDTQYF.

The V call is TRBV6-1, the J call TRBJ1-5; 7 bases agree with TRBD1. The CDR3 has 14 residues. Germline CDR1 and CDR2: MNHNS and SASEGT. V shed 8 bases, J shed 4 bases, and the junction held 8 bases outside the gene matches. This chain's CDR3 is CASGSLQGNQPQHF. As DNA, the CDR3 is TGTGCCAGCGGATCATTACAGGGGAATCAGCCCCAGCATTTT.

The chain recombines TRBV2 with TRBJ2-7; no reliable D call. The CDR3 covers 10 residues. Trimming cost V 7 bases and J 10 bases, with 11 bases left between them. Germline-derived CDR1 and CDR2 are SNHLY and FYNNEI. CDR3 DNA sequence: TGTGCCAGCACCGGTAGCAACCAGTACGTC. Its protein is CASTGSNQYV.

This clonotype was observed a handful of times. The chain carries TRBV7-2 and TRBJ2-1; D perhaps matches TRBD2 (5 bases). V lost 4 bases to trimming and J lost 0 bases, with 13 bases between them. Germline CDR1 and CDR2: SGHTA and FQGNSA. The length of the CDR3 is 16 residues. The CDR3 here is CASSSRAVSSYNEQFF. The CDR3 DNA is TGTGCCAGCAGCTCCAGAGCGGTTAGCTCCTACAATGAGCAGTTCTTC.

This clonotype was detected a few times. J is TRBJ2-1 and V is TRBV7-2, with D possibly matching TRBD1 (5 bases). Germline lookup yields CDR1 SGHTA and CDR2 FQGNSA. Trimming removed 3 bases at V and 6 bases at J, with 15 bases between. The CDR3 covers 15 residues. CDR3: CASSFGALLLNEQFF. The CDR3 bases are TGTGCCAGCAGCTTTGGGGCCCTGCTCCTCAATGAGCAGTTCTTC.

This clonotype was seen a few times. V is TRBV7-9 and J is TRBJ2-1; 9 bases fit TRBD2. The CDR3 totals 16 residues. V was clipped by 5 bases and J by 9 bases; unmatched bases: 14. In germline, CDR1 is SEHNR, CDR2 FQNEAQ (reference sequence). CDR3 sequence: CASSTLAGKAGGEQFF. CDR3 DNA sequence: TGTGCCAGCAGCACGCTAGCGGGAAAGGCGGGGGGTGAGCAGTTCTTC.

The chain is built from TRBV12-3 or TRBV12-4 and TRBJ1-4; D gene unclear. V gave up 3 bases and J gave up 9 bases, with 14 bases separating them. CDR3 length: 14 residues. The CDR3, as DNA: TGTGCCAGCAGTTTTTCGAGGGCGAGGCAAAAACTGTTTTTT. Residues: CASSFSRARQKLFF.

V and J are TRBV25-1 and TRBJ2-5, with 15 positions matching TRBD2. This CDR3 is built from 16 residues. Germline V lookup: CDR1 MGHDK, CDR2 SYGVNS. The V gene end was trimmed by 4 bases and the J gene end by 5 bases; junction bases not matched to a gene: 5. This CDR3 reads CASSAGLAGGVETQYF. CDR3 bases: TGTGCCAGCAGTGCGGGACTAGCGGGAGGAGTGGAGACCCAGTACTTC.